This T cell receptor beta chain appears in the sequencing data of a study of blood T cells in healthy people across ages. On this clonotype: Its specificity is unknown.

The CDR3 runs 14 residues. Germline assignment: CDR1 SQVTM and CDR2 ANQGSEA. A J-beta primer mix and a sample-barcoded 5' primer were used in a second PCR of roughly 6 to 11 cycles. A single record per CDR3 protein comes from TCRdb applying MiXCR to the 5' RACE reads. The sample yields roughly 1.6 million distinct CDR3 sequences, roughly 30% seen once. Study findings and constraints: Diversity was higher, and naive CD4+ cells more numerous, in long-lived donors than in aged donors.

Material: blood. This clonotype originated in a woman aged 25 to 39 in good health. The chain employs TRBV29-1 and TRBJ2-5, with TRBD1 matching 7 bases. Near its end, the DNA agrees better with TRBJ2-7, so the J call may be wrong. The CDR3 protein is CSVEDLAGGYEQYF. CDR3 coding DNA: TGCAGCGTTGAAGATCTGGCAGGGGGCTACGAGCAGTACTTC.